The 15 T cell receptor beta chains below all came from one sample that was sequenced in a study of blood T cell repertoires in COVID-19. Profiling relied on immunoSEQ multiplex PCR, and the TCRdb table lists in-frame clones only, not all of them. Altogether some 510,000 clones are present, 88% being singletons, with the ten largest covering less than 2%. Sequenced sample: PBMCs or T cells enriched from blood (not recorded which). The source of these receptors is a woman aged 40-49 years who had recovered from COVID-19.

This chain joins TRBV30 and TRBJ2-7; 13 bases map to TRBD2. Germline trimming cut 4 bases from V and 3 bases from J; bases unmatched to any gene: 3. The germline CDR1 and CDR2 sequences are GTSNPN and SVGIG (reference sequence). The CDR3 covers 14 residues. For the CDR3, the DNA is TGTGCCTGGACCAGGACTAGCGGGAGCTACGAGCAGTACTTC. Its protein is CAWTRTSGSYEQYF.

The V and J genes are TRBV5-1 and TRBJ1-1; 9 positions match TRBD1. Germline CDR1 reads SGHRS; CDR2 reads YFSETQ. The CDR3 sequence is 14 residues long. With V trimmed by 0 bases and J by 5 bases, 2 bases remained unmatched. For the CDR3, the DNA is TGCGCCAGCAGCTTGGACAGGGGGCAGACTGAAGCTTTCTTT. It encodes CASSLDRGQTEAFF.

The chain uses TRBV11-2 and TRBJ2-7; 7 bases align to TRBD2. CDR3 length: 15 amino acids. Germline-derived CDR1 and CDR2 are SGHAT and FQNNGV. Germline trimming cut 1 base from V and 2 bases from J; bases unmatched to any gene: 5. The CDR3 DNA is TGTGCCAGCAGCTTAGTGGGGGGGAGACCCTACGAGCAGTACTTC. This encodes CASSLVGGRPYEQYF.

The chain recombines TRBV3-1 (or the pseudogene TRBV3-2) with TRBJ2-7, with a possible D match to TRBD1 (5 bases). Trimming removed 5 bases from V and 0 bases from J, with 11 bases in between. Germline CDR1 LGHDT, CDR2 YNNKEL (reference sequence). This CDR3 has 14 residues. CDR3 loop: CASSSSDNSYEQYF. In DNA, the CDR3 is TGTGCCAGCAGCAGCTCGGACAACTCCTACGAGCAGTACTTC.

The chain uses TRBV30 and TRBJ1-2; D remains ambiguous. CDR1 and CDR2 from the germline V gene are GTSNPN and SVGIG (reference sequence). CDR3 size: 12 residues. V dropped 0 bases and J dropped 5 bases, with 7 bases sitting between them. The CDR3 nucleotides are TGTGCCTGGAGTGTGAACAGATATGGCTACACCTTC. It codes for CAWSVNRYGYTF.

The table lists this clone with a few counts. The chain recombines TRBV2 with TRBJ1-5, with TRBD1 as a possible D gene (5 bases). Trimming stripped 3 bases from V and 5 bases from J, with 23 bases between. The length of the CDR3 is 18 residues. Germline V CDR1 and CDR2: SNHLY, FYNNEI. CDR3 in amino acids: CASSDLWKGSGFDQPQHF. The DNA for the CDR3 is TGTGCCAGCAGTGATTTGTGGAAGGGGTCAGGGTTCGATCAGCCCCAGCATTTT. The whole variable domain, remainder taken from reference TRBV2 and TRBJ1-5, is EPEVTQTPSHQVTQMGQEVILRCVPISNHLYFYWYRQILGQKVEFLVSFYNNEISEKSEIFDDQFSVERPDGSNFTLKIRSTKLEDSAMYFCASSDLWKGSGFDQPQHFGDGTRLSIL.

The J gene is TRBJ1-5, the V gene TRBV4-2; 7 positions match TRBD1. With 0 bases clipped from V and 1 base from J, the junction kept 3 bases outside the gene matches. The CDR3 has 16 residues. Germline lookup yields CDR1 LGHNA and CDR2 YNFKEQ. The CDR3 region is CASSQEWDRSNQPQHF. The DNA of the CDR3 is TGTGCCAGCAGCCAAGAGTGGGACAGAAGCAATCAGCCCCAGCATTTT.

The chain joins TRBV7-2 to TRBJ1-1; D remains unclear. Germline CDR1 and CDR2: SGHTA and FQGNSA. The CDR3 is made up of 12 amino acids. V lost 6 bases and J lost 4, with 9 bases in between. The CDR3 region has the DNA TGTGCCAGCAGAAGCCCCGTCACTGAAGCTTTCTTT. Translation gives CASRSPVTEAFF.

The genes are TRBV19 and TRBJ1-6; tentative D call: TRBD1 (5 bases). Germline loops: CDR1 LNHDA, CDR2 SQIVND (reference sequence). Trimming cost V 3 bases and J 7 bases, with 10 bases left between them. This CDR3 spans 14 amino acids. The CDR3 sequence is CASSMQGANSPLHF. As DNA, the CDR3 is TGTGCCAGTAGTATGCAGGGCGCCAATTCACCCCTCCACTTT.

This chain joins TRBV27 and TRBJ2-1, with TRBD2 matching over 14 bases. This CDR3 has 17 residues. V shed 6 bases, J shed 15 bases, and the junction held 19 bases outside the gene matches. Germline assignment: CDR1 MNHEY and CDR2 SMNVEV (reference sequence). This CDR3 reads CASRIPIRGLAGVSTFF. For the CDR3, the DNA is TGTGCCAGCAGAATACCCATCAGGGGACTAGCGGGAGTAAGTACGTTCTTC.

This chain links TRBV5-4 with TRBJ1-1; 7 bases align to TRBD1. V was pared by 0 bases and J by 5 bases, with 4 bases of the junction left unmatched. Per the germline V gene, CDR1 is SGHNT and CDR2 is YYREEE (reference sequence). The CDR3 covers 14 residues. The CDR3 nucleotides read TGTGCCAGCAGCTTGGAGACAGGGAATACTGAAGCTTTCTTT. Translating gives CASSLETGNTEAFF.

The chain joins TRBV19 to TRBJ2-3; D perhaps matches TRBD1 (6 bases). Germline V gene data show CDR1 as LNHDA and CDR2 as SQIVND (reference sequence). Trimming removed 0 bases at V and 1 base at J, with 8 bases between. The CDR3 has 15 amino acids. CDR3 nucleotide sequence: TGTGCCAGTAGTATAGAGGGGACACGCACAGATACGCAGTATTTT. As protein: CASSIEGTRTDTQYF.

The chain links TRBV6-5 to TRBJ2-1; D is possibly TRBD1 (6 bases). V dropped 5 bases and J dropped 7 bases, with 15 bases sitting between them. The CDR3 is made up of 14 amino acids. The germline CDR1 and CDR2 sequences are MNHEY and SVGAGI. CDR3 loop: CASSTYRVQNEQFF. The DNA for the CDR3 is TGTGCCAGCAGTACGTACAGGGTCCAAAATGAGCAGTTCTTC.

This chain joins TRBV4-1 and TRBJ1-2, with TRBD1 as a possible D gene (5 bases). The CDR3 covers 13 residues. Trimming shortened V by 0 bases and J by 5 bases, and 7 bases separated the two germline ends. Germline V gene data show CDR1 as MGHRA and CDR2 as YSYEKL. CDR3 loop: CASSQDRTYGYTF. For the CDR3, the DNA is TGCGCCAGCAGCCAAGACAGGACATATGGCTACACCTTC.

The chain uses TRBV13 and TRBJ1-2, with a tentative D call TRBD1 (5 bases). CDR1 and CDR2 from the germline V gene are PRHDT and FYEKMQ (reference sequence). V was trimmed by 2 bases and J by 8 bases, leaving 18 bases between them. The CDR3 spans 15 residues. Here the CDR3 DNA reads TGTGCCAGCAGCTTAATCACCGGGGGTCCCGGGGGCTACACCTTC. This sequence encodes CASSLITGGPGGYTF.